This TCR beta chain was identified in a study of OX40 agonist ivuxolimab in advanced cancers. Study background: Mean age approximately 55 years, range roughly 23 to 79; roughly 82% male.

V lost 2 bases and J lost 4, with 8 bases in between. Germline V CDR1 and CDR2: MNHNS, SASEGT. CDR3 size: 13 residues. General study findings and limits: CD4+ T cells averaged fewer expanded clones than CD8+ T cells. Blood T cells, both CD4+ and CD8+, expanded clonally by week 6 at 0.1 to 3.0 mg/kg.

To note about this clone: Antigen unknown. Other DNA sequences in this specimen translate into the identical CDR3.

The table came from immunoSEQ multiplex PCR; TCRdb's copy has only in-frame clones and leaves some out. Found here are roughly 70,000 clones, around four fifths of them singletons; the top ten hold roughly 0.4%. The V gene is TRBV6-1, the J gene TRBJ1-2; D unclear. This TCR came from an adult with an advanced solid tumor such as melanoma, head and neck, liver or kidney cancer. The sequenced sample was CD4+ or CD8+ T cells sorted from blood, obtained in a trial of the OX40 agonist ivuxolimab. The CDR3 is CASSESAFYGYTF. In DNA, the CDR3 is TGTGCCAGCAGTGAATCCGCATTCTATGGCTACACCTTC.